Following are 23 T cell receptor beta chains from one sample sequenced in a study of cytomegalovirus exposure and HLA in healthy donors. The study ran its PCR with 60 Vbeta and 13 Jbeta primers. Measured with immunoSEQ multiplex PCR; TCRdb has only the in-frame clones, and not every one. The top ten hold over 1% of the sample, which has some 130,000 clones, around 72% seen once. The specimen sequenced was PBMCs. The receptors come from a woman aged 40 to 49 in good health and CMV-seronegative.

This clone was seen just once. V usage is TRBV4-1 and J usage is TRBJ1-5; D remains ambiguous. The CDR3 totals 13 residues. Germline V gene lookup returns CDR1 MGHRA and CDR2 YSYEKL. The V gene lost 0 bases and the J gene lost 5 bases, with 5 bases spanning the gap. In nucleotides, the CDR3 is TGCGCCAGCAGCCAAGATCGGGATCAGCCCCAGCATTTT. Residues: CASSQDRDQPQHF.

This clone was seen only a few times. The rearrangement joins TRBV6-6 to TRBJ1-2; 8 bases line up with TRBD1. V lost 6 bases and J lost 7; bases outside the gene matches: 10. The V gene's germline CDR1 is MNHNY and CDR2 SVGAGI (reference sequence). This CDR3 contains 14 residues. The CDR3 loop is CASSPQGAEAGYTF. The CDR3 DNA follows: TGTGCCAGCAGCCCGCAGGGGGCAGAGGCTGGCTACACCTTC.

The J gene is TRBJ1-5, the V gene TRBV7-8; 7 nucleotides agree with TRBD1. Germline CDR1 SGHVS, CDR2 FQNEAQ. The J segment lost 3 bases and the V segment lost 5 bases, leaving 7 bases of the junction unmatched. The CDR3 is 15 residues long. This CDR3 reads CASSTGARVNQPQHF. DNA of the CDR3: TGTGCCAGCAGCACAGGGGCTCGGGTCAATCAGCCCCAGCATTTT.

The V call is TRBV19, the J call TRBJ2-7; maybe TRBD1 (6 bases). Per germline, CDR1 LNHDA and CDR2 SQIVND (reference sequence). The CDR3 has 13 residues. The CDR3 loop is CARRVPQGHEQYF. CDR3 nucleotide sequence: TGTGCTCGTAGAGTCCCACAGGGCCACGAGCAGTACTTC.

This rearrangement joins TRBV6-4 to TRBJ2-1, with TRBD1 matching 9 bases. Germline V gene lookup returns CDR1 MRHNA and CDR2 SNTAGT. V shed 3 bases and J 15 bases; nucleotides not matched to a gene: 9. CDR3 size: 13 residues. CDR3: CASSEAGTGFRFF. CDR3 sequence (DNA): TGTGCCAGCAGTGAGGCCGGGACAGGGTTTCGGTTCTTC.

This clone was recorded only once. This rearrangement joins TRBV2 to TRBJ2-1; TRBD1 might be the D (7 bases). CDR3 length: 14 residues. V lost 7 bases to trimming and J lost 7 bases, with 17 bases between them. CDR1 is SNHLY and CDR2 is FYNNEI in the germline V gene. CDR3 bases: TGTGCCAGCAAGCAGGGGGGCTGGTTGAATGAGCAGTTCTTC. The encoded protein is CASKQGGWLNEQFF.

The chain recombines TRBV5-1 with TRBJ2-2; D is unresolved. Germline CDR1 reads SGHRS; CDR2 reads YFSETQ. Deletions cut 4 bases from V and 8 bases from J, with 9 bases between. There are 12 residues in the CDR3. In nucleotides, the CDR3 is TGCGCCAGCAGCCTAGGTTCTGGGGAGCTGTTTTTT. It is translated as CASSLGSGELFF. Together with reference TRBV5-1 and TRBJ2-2, the CDR3 gives the full variable domain: KAGVTQTPRYLIKTRGQQVTLSCSPISGHRSVSWYQQTPGQGLQFLFEYFSETQRNKGNFPGRFSGRQFSNSRSEMNVSTLELGDSALYLCASSLGSGELFFGEGSRLTVL.

J is TRBJ2-7 and V is TRBV18; 8 positions agree with TRBD1. In germline, CDR1 is KGHSH, CDR2 LQKENI. The V and J ends lost 4 bases and 6 bases, in that order; junction bases with no gene match: 11. The CDR3 has 15 amino acids. CDR3 nucleotide sequence: TGTGCCAGCTCACTTGGTCGCCAGGGGGCGCCCGAGCAGTACTTC. Encoded protein: CASSLGRQGAPEQYF.

The table lists this clone with a few counts. This chain uses TRBV2 with TRBJ2-6, with 7 bases lining up with TRBD1. Germline CDR1 and CDR2: SNHLY and FYNNEI. The CDR3 spans 15 residues. The V and J ends lost 4 bases and 2 bases, in that order; junction bases with no gene match: 2. CDR3 in DNA: TGTGCCAGCAGTGGAACAGGGGCTGGGGCCAACGTCCTGACTTTC. Amino acid sequence: CASSGTGAGANVLTF. Using reference TRBV2 and TRBJ2-6 for the parts outside the CDR3, the full variable domain is EPEVTQTPSHQVTQMGQEVILRCVPISNHLYFYWYRQILGQKVEFLVSFYNNEISEKSEIFDDQFSVERPDGSNFTLKIRSTKLEDSAMYFCASSGTGAGANVLTFGAGSRLTVL.

This clone turned up a few times. V usage is TRBV6-5 and J usage is TRBJ2-7; the D is unclear. Germline V gene lookup returns CDR1 MNHEY and CDR2 SVGAGI. The CDR3 has 11 amino acids. V shed 6 bases and J shed 6 bases, with 9 bases lying between them. The CDR3 bases are TGTGCCAGCAGCCATTCAATCGAGCAGTACTTC. It yields the protein CASSHSIEQYF.

The CDR3 reads CASSKRQGTNTEAFF. The DNA of the CDR3 is TGTGCCAGCAGCAAAAGACAGGGAACGAACACTGAAGCTTTCTTT. The chain has TRBV9 and TRBJ1-1; 7 bases agree with TRBD1. Trimming removed 4 bases from V and 1 base from J; junction bases left unmatched: 7. The CDR3 has 15 amino acids. Germline V gene data show CDR1 as SGDLS and CDR2 as YYNGEE.

The chain joins TRBV5-5 to TRBJ1-2; 7 bases align to TRBD1. CDR1 and CDR2 from the germline V gene are SGHKS and YYEKEE (reference sequence). V dropped 0 bases and J dropped 3; count of bases not matched to a gene: 14. CDR3 length: 18 residues. DNA for the CDR3: TGTGCCAGCAGCTTGGGAACGGGAGGGGGCAAGTCGTACTATGGCTACACCTTC. It yields the protein CASSLGTGGGKSYYGYTF.

V gene TRBV25-1 combines with J gene TRBJ1-2, with D maybe TRBD1 (5 bases). Germline-derived CDR1 and CDR2 are MGHDK and SYGVNS. The V and J ends lost 5 bases and 1 base respectively, with 14 bases between them. The CDR3 loop spans 15 amino acids. CDR3 sequence reads: CASSKQDHYNYGYTF. CDR3 DNA: TGTGCCAGCAGTAAACAGGACCACTATAACTATGGCTACACCTTC.

This chain joins TRBV7-9 and TRBJ2-7; TRBD2 aligns across 10 bases. CDR1 is SEHNR and CDR2 is FQNEAQ in the germline V gene (reference sequence). With 3 bases clipped from V and 5 bases from J, the junction kept 7 bases outside the gene matches. The CDR3 is 15 amino acids. The CDR3 spells CASSLPLAGEDEQYV. The CDR3 DNA reads as TGTGCCAGCAGCTTGCCCCTAGCGGGGGAGGACGAGCAGTACGTC.

The chain employs TRBV28 and TRBJ1-5; D ambiguous. The CDR3 extends over 14 amino acids. Per germline, CDR1 MDHEN and CDR2 SYDVKM. V was pared by 3 bases and J by 3 bases, with 9 bases between. The CDR3 loop reads CASSLGSSNQPQHF. CDR3 nucleotides: TGTGCCAGCAGTTTGGGCAGTTCCAATCAGCCCCAGCATTTT. Looking up the rest from reference TRBV28 and TRBJ1-5 gives the full variable domain: DVKVTQSSRYLVKRTGEKVFLECVQDMDHENMFWYRQDPGLGLRLIYFSYDVKMKEKGDIPEGYSVSREKKERFSLILESASTNQTSMYLCASSLGSSNQPQHFGDGTRLSIL.

The rearrangement links TRBV6-1 to TRBJ2-7, with D perhaps matching TRBD1 (6 bases). Germline CDR1 and CDR2: MNHNS and SASEGT. Between the trimmed V and J ends, which lost 7 bases and 2 bases, there was a span of 12 bases. The CDR3 runs 13 residues. Written as DNA, the CDR3 is TGTGCCAGCATCAATGGGGACACCTACGAGCAGTACGTC. It specifies CASINGDTYEQYV.

This clone was counted between two and nine times. The rearrangement uses TRBV10-3 and TRBJ1-1; 8 bases map to TRBD1. The junction had 9 bases not matched to a gene; V was cut back by 0 bases and J by 3 bases. From germline, CDR1 is ENHRY and CDR2 SYGVKD. This CDR3 region has 17 residues. CDR3 protein: CAISESTSLQGDTEAFF. The DNA for the CDR3 is TGTGCCATCAGTGAGTCGACGTCCCTACAGGGGGACACTGAAGCTTTCTTT.

This clone came up a few times. The chain uses TRBV4-3 and TRBJ2-1; TRBD1 matches 11 bases. Germline values: CDR1 LGHNA, CDR2 YSLEER. The ends lost 4 bases at V and 6 bases at J; junction bases unmatched: 14. CDR3 length: 18 residues. Written as DNA, the CDR3 is TGCGCCAGCAGCCGCAATGTAGGGACAGGGGGGTCGATCAATGAGCAGTTCTTC. Translating it yields CASSRNVGTGGSINEQFF.

This clone has more than one count but fewer than ten. The genes are TRBV29-1 and TRBJ1-1, with unresolved D. This CDR3 comprises 10 residues. Per germline, CDR1 SQVTM and CDR2 ANQGSEA. The V end lost 3 bases, the J end lost 7 bases, and 6 bases lay between the germline ends. CDR3 in amino acids: CSVDAGEAFF. The CDR3 coding sequence is TGCAGCGTTGATGCAGGTGAAGCTTTCTTT.

This rearrangement joins TRBV15 to TRBJ1-2; perhaps TRBD1 as D (5 bases). The V and J ends lost 0 bases and 2 bases respectively, with 7 bases between them. Looked up from germline, CDR1 is LNHNV and CDR2 is YYDKDF (reference sequence). There are 14 residues in the CDR3. The CDR3 DNA sequence: TGTGCCACCAGCAGAGAGAAGGGGAACTATGGCTACACCTTC. Its protein product is CATSREKGNYGYTF. Full variable domain (outside the CDR3, taken from reference TRBV15 and TRBJ1-2): DAMVIQNPRYQVTQFGKPVTLSCSQTLNHNVMYWYQQKSSQAPKLLFHYYDKDFNNEADTPDNFQSRRPNTSFCFLDIRSPGLGDTAMYLCATSREKGNYGYTFGSGTRLTVV.

The chain links TRBV9 to TRBJ2-5, with a tentative D call TRBD2 (5 bases). Deletions cut 3 bases from V and 4 bases from J, with 13 bases between. Germline CDR1 is SGDLS and CDR2 is YYNGEE. This CDR3 has 14 amino acids. CDR3: CASSGSRASETQYF. The CDR3 DNA reads as TGTGCCAGCAGCGGCTCGAGGGCGTCAGAGACCCAGTACTTC.

This chain joins TRBV5-1 and TRBJ2-2; TRBD2 matches 8 bases. This CDR3 region has 15 residues. The V gene's germline CDR1 is SGHRS and CDR2 YFSETQ. V gave up 4 bases and J gave up 5 bases; unmatched junction bases: 7. CDR3 in DNA: TGCGCCAGCAGCCCGACTAAGCGGGAGACCGGGGAGCTGTTTTTT. Amino acids: CASSPTKRETGELFF.

The chain links TRBV10-2 to TRBJ1-5; 7 positions match TRBD1. CDR1 is WSHSY and CDR2 is SAAADI in the germline V gene. The V segment lost 5 bases and the J segment 4 bases; nucleotides outside the gene matches: 11. This CDR3 spans 16 amino acids. The CDR3 bases are TGCGCCAGCAGTTTTTCCGGGACAGCTAGGAATCAGCCCCAGCATTTT. It specifies CASSFSGTARNQPQHF.